This TCR beta chain appears in the sequencing data of a study of Graves' ophthalmopathy and Graves' hyperthyroidism. Overall study context: Pretreatment peripheral blood was obtained at initial diagnosis.

V trimming: 1 base; J trimming: 4 bases; junction bases outside the gene matches: 6. This CDR3 region has 16 residues. Germline V gene sequence: CDR1 SGHAT, CDR2 FQDESV (reference sequence). The sample holds many counts of this clonotype. RNA transcripts provided the template for amplifying TCR beta CDR3 regions. A first-round RT-PCR used HTBI primers, followed by a second-round multiplex PCR. TCRdb processed the multiplex PCR reads anew with MiXCR; each CDR3 protein has one entry. The repertoire consists of 200,000 to 250,000 distinct CDR3 sequences, with roughly 21% occurring once and the leading ten covering under 55%.

Sequencing was done on a sample of peripheral blood. This TCR came from a woman between 50 and 59 years old with Graves' ophthalmopathy. The rearrangement uses TRBV11-1 and TRBJ2-2, with 7 bases lining up with TRBD2. In DNA form, the CDR3 reads TGTGCCAGCAGCTTAGTAACGGGACTACCCACCGGGGAGCTGTTTTTT. It translates to CASSLVTGLPTGELFF.